Each of the 18 T cell receptor beta chains below was sequenced from the same sample in a study of molecular identifiers for immune sequencing clone quantification. One entry per CDR3 protein results from TCRdb running MiXCR on the PCR reads. The repertoire holds about 640,000 distinct CDR3 sequences, with 15% to 20% as singletons. Specimen: naive CD8+ T cells from blood, with Jurkat cell RNA spiked in. Subset reported: FACS-sorted CD8+CD4-CCR7+CD45RA+ naive T cells. These TCRs come from a human donor in good health. Some libraries in this study had Jurkat cell RNA spiked in.

About this clonotype: A read error may be the cause here, since a much bigger clone is one base away. V and J are TRBV10-3 and TRBJ1-2; D might be TRBD1 (5 bases). Germline V CDR1 and CDR2: ENHRY, SYGVKD. The CDR3 runs to 13 residues. The CDR3 coding sequence is TGTGCCATCGGTGAGGGACGGACCTATGGCTACACCTTC. It codes for CAIGEGRTYGYTF.

As regards this clonotype: A much larger clone differs by one base, so this may be a read error. The missing conserved phenylalanine or tryptophan at the end of this CDR3 makes a read error likely. This chain connects TRBV29-1 to TRBJ2-7, with TRBD2 matching 8 bases. J lost 7 bases, V lost 2 bases, and 10 bases had no gene match. Looked up from germline, CDR1 is SQVTM and CDR2 is ANQGSEA. The length of the CDR3 is 14 residues. In DNA form, the CDR3 reads TGCAGCGTTGAATTACGGGAGGGCCCTCAGGAGCAGTACCTC. Protein product: CSVELREGPQEQYL.

This clonotype was seen at least ten times. V gene TRBV20-1 combines with J gene TRBJ2-7, with unresolved D. This CDR3 spans 13 amino acids. The ends were cut back, 6 bases at V and 1 base at J, with 13 bases in the middle. In germline, CDR1 is DFQATT, CDR2 SNEGSKA (reference sequence). CDR3 loop: CSADSTASYEQYF. DNA for the CDR3: TGCAGTGCCGATTCAACAGCTTCCTACGAGCAGTACTTC.

This sequence joins TRBV4-3 and TRBJ1-1; D not resolved. Germline CDR1 and CDR2: LGHNA and YSLEER. CDR3 length: 16 residues. The germline V and J ends were trimmed by 0 bases and 1 base, with 12 bases remaining between them. The CDR3: CASSQDIAASNTEAFF. CDR3 bases: TGCGCCAGCAGCCAAGACATCGCGGCGTCGAACACTGAAGCTTTCTTT.

This clonotype was seen at least ten times. The chain combines TRBV27 with TRBJ2-7, with 7 bases matching TRBD2. The CDR3 totals 14 residues. Germline V gives CDR1 MNHEY, CDR2 SMNVEV (reference sequence). After removal of 3 bases from V and 4 bases from J, the junction contained 6 bases not matched to a gene. CDR3 in amino acids: CASSLGTNLYEQYF. DNA of the CDR3: TGTGCCAGCAGTTTGGGGACTAACCTATACGAGCAGTACTTC.

This clonotype appeared many times. The chain is built from TRBV7-6 and TRBJ1-3; 10 bases fit TRBD1. Germline trimming cut 2 bases from V and 4 bases from J; bases unmatched to any gene: 8. There are 17 residues in the CDR3. Germline CDR1 reads SGHVS; CDR2 reads FNYEAQ. The CDR3 sequence: CASSLRPDRGPGNTIYF. In DNA, the CDR3 is TGTGCCAGCAGCTTACGCCCTGACAGGGGGCCCGGAAACACCATATATTTT.

This clonotype came up many times. The rearrangement joins TRBV9 to TRBJ2-3; no clear D. V lost 4 bases to trimming and J lost 2 bases, with 14 bases between them. The CDR3 has 15 residues. Germline V gene lookup returns CDR1 SGDLS and CDR2 YYNGEE. CDR3 DNA: TGTGCCAGCAGCCCCGCCGCCCCTAACACAGATACGCAGTATTTT. The encoded protein is CASSPAAPNTDTQYF.

In this sample, this clonotype turned up many times. The chain joins TRBV24-1 to TRBJ2-6, with 7 bases that match TRBD2. The CDR3 length is 19 residues. The V segment lost 5 bases and the J segment 2 bases; nucleotides outside the gene matches: 14. CDR1 and CDR2 from the germline V gene are KGHDR and SFDVKD. CDR3 DNA: TGTGCCACCAGTGTCGTGGGGTGGCGGGAGAGGCCTGGGGCCAACGTCCTGACTTTC. It is translated as CATSVVGWRERPGANVLTF.

Turning to this clonotype: Just one base apart from a much larger clone, this may be a read error. CDR3 bases: TGTGCCAGCAGCTTAGAATCTAGCAGGAACTACGAGCAGTACTTC. Protein: CASSLESSRNYEQYF. The rearrangement joins TRBV7-9 to TRBJ2-7, with D possibly matching TRBD2 (5 bases). This CDR3 comprises 15 residues. V lost 1 base to trimming and J lost 3 bases, with 13 bases between them. Germline CDR1 reads SEHNR; CDR2 reads FQNEAQ (reference sequence).

The chain uses TRBV27 and TRBJ2-2; 11 bases agree with TRBD1. This CDR3 region has 17 residues. Per germline, CDR1 MNHEY and CDR2 SMNVEV (reference sequence). The V and J ends lost 4 bases and 4 bases, in that order; junction bases with no gene match: 8. CDR3 DNA: TGTGCCAGCAGTTCACAAAGGACAGGGGGCATCACCGGGGAGCTGTTTTTT. It yields the protein CASSSQRTGGITGELFF.

This clonotype was observed many times. The gene calls are TRBV20-1 and TRBJ2-7; 8 bases fit TRBD2. Germline loops: CDR1 DFQATT, CDR2 SNEGSKA (reference sequence). CDR3 length: 18 amino acids. V trimming: 1 base; J trimming: 6 bases; junction bases outside the gene matches: 20. CDR3: CSARGSGGGQQGPREQYF. The DNA of the CDR3 is TGCAGTGCTAGAGGGAGCGGGGGTGGACAACAGGGTCCCCGCGAGCAGTACTTC.

At least ten counts were recorded for this clonotype. At one of its ends the junction is not consistent with the germline gene, which may arise from a read error. The genes are TRBV7-8 and TRBJ2-7, with TRBD1 identical over 8 bases. CDR1 SGHVS and CDR2 FQNEAQ come from the germline V gene. The CDR3 contains 11 residues. The CDR3 coding sequence is TGTGCCAGCAGCTTCGGACAGGGATGGGACTTC. Its translation is CASSFGQGWDF.

This clonotype showed up many times. This chain uses TRBV4-3 with TRBJ2-5; 12 positions agree with TRBD2. The germline gives CDR1 LGHNA, CDR2 YSLEER. This CDR3 has 18 amino acids. V was pared by 0 bases and J by 5 bases, with 10 bases of the junction left unmatched. The CDR3 DNA reads TGCGCCAGCAGCCAAGATGAGGGCGGACTAGCGGGATTTGAGACCCAGTACTTC. Protein: CASSQDEGGLAGFETQYF.

The sample holds a few counts of this clonotype. The V call is TRBV19, the J call TRBJ2-7; TRBD2 matches at 9 bases. Germline V gene lookup returns CDR1 LNHDA and CDR2 SQIVND (reference sequence). CDR3 size: 15 residues. V was pared by 7 bases and J by 3 bases, with 10 bases of the junction left unmatched. The CDR3: CASMSLAGLLYEQYF. The CDR3 DNA reads as TGTGCCAGTATGTCTCTAGCGGGATTACTCTACGAGCAGTACTTC.

This clonotype was observed many times. The genes are TRBV13 and TRBJ2-3; 7 bases match TRBD1. V lost 3 bases to trimming and J lost 2 bases; unmatched junction nucleotides: 8. Germline V gene sequence: CDR1 PRHDT, CDR2 FYEKMQ (reference sequence). The CDR3 consists of 16 residues. CDR3 sequence reads: CASSLTGSGSTDTQYF. As DNA, the CDR3 is TGTGCCAGCAGCTTGACAGGGTCCGGGTCCACAGATACGCAGTATTTT.

This clonotype was detected ten times or more. The J gene is TRBJ1-6, the V gene TRBV12-3 or TRBV12-4; no definite D call. Trimming cost V 2 bases and J 3 bases, with 8 bases left between them. The CDR3 runs 15 residues. CDR3: CASSLQMDYNSPLHF. The CDR3 DNA reads as TGTGCCAGCAGTTTACAAATGGACTATAATTCACCCCTCCACTTT.

To note about this clonotype: A much larger clone lies a single base off, so this may be a read error. The chain recombines TRBV21-1 with TRBJ1-1; TRBD1 is the table's D call and was not checked against the DNA. TRBV21-1 is reported as a pseudogene. The CDR3 covers 15 residues. CDR3 protein: CTSSSSTGPGTEAFF. CDR3 DNA: TGTACCAGCAGCTCCTCGACAGGGCCGGGGACTGAAGCTTTCTTT.

This clonotype was found a few times. This chain uses TRBV7-6 with TRBJ2-3; 14 bases are a match to TRBD2. The CDR3 totals 19 residues. V dropped 3 bases and J dropped 6; count of bases not matched to a gene: 14. Germline assignment: CDR1 SGHVS and CDR2 FNYEAQ. CDR3 coding DNA: TGTGCCAGCAGCTTTCAGGGGAACCGACTAGCGGGGGGGGTGGATACGCAGTATTTT. It yields the protein CASSFQGNRLAGGVDTQYF.